This TCR beta chain was obtained from a study of T cells expressing NK-cell markers. Study context: Seven sequenced donors out of eight were HCMV-seropositive, one seronegative.

On this clonotype itself: Its antigen remains unknown.

TCRdb derives one entry per CDR3 protein from the 5' RACE reads, leaving out DNA. The sample data list some 190,000 distinct CDR3 sequences. Study-wide results and caveats: Questions lingered over whether expanded NKG2C+ T cell clones were HCMV-specific.

Germline CDR1 is SGHDT and CDR2 is YYEEEE. The CDR3 length is 13 residues. The sequence was obtained from a man aged 18 to 69 in good health. The sequencing input was blood T cells: a sorted CD56 or NKG2C T cell subset, CD4+ or CD8+ T cells, or bulk PBMC T cells (not recorded which). The chain couples TRBV5-6 to TRBJ1-1. This chain's CDR3 is CASSLEMTSEAFF.